The clone carrying this T cell receptor (beta chain) has at least ten counts. The antigen remains undetermined. The entry originates in a study of shared clonotypes between healthy human individuals. The study's findings and limits: Genetic and exposure-history diversity was limited by the small donor number. A generally larger estimated richness was seen in naive subsets than in memory subsets. Only blood underwent sampling, and tissue repertoires likely differ.

Sequencing was performed with immunoSEQ multiplex PCR; in TCRdb, only in-frame clones are kept and a portion is missing. The sample lists under 1,100,000 clones; roughly 70% were seen once. This CDR3 comprises 17 residues. The V gene lost 0 bases and the J gene lost 2 bases, with 13 bases spanning the gap. The germline V gene encodes CDR1 SGHTA and CDR2 FQGNSA. The sequence came from a man aged 18 to 29 in good health. The chain combines TRBV7-2 with TRBJ2-2; D call uncertain. The source material was memory CD4+ T cells sorted from blood. Indicated subset: CD45RA-negative fraction. This CDR3 reads CASSLALLGPNTGELFF. For the CDR3, the DNA is TGTGCCAGCAGCTTAGCGCTGCTTGGCCCCAACACCGGGGAGCTGTTTTTT.